These 26 T cell receptor beta chains share one sample of origin, sequenced in a study of blood T cell repertoires in COVID-19. Assay used: immunoSEQ multiplex PCR; TCRdb lists only in-frame clones, some missing. The sample contains 200,000 or so clones, around 84% of which appear only once. The sequenced sample consisted of peripheral blood. The receptors come from a man aged 80 or over with acute or convalescent COVID-19.

CDR3 protein: CASSVGQGDYGYTF. CDR3 nucleotide sequence: TGTGCCAGCAGCGTAGGCCAGGGGGACTATGGCTACACCTTC. The genes are TRBV9 and TRBJ1-2, with TRBD1 matching over 7 bases. Germline values: CDR1 SGDLS, CDR2 YYNGEE. J was trimmed by 3 bases and V by 0 bases; bases with no gene match: 2. The CDR3 is made up of 14 amino acids.

The genes are TRBV6-5 and TRBJ1-5, with TRBD1 identical over 10 bases. The length of the CDR3 is 15 residues. The V and J ends lost 5 bases and 5 bases, in that order; junction bases with no gene match: 6. Germline assignment: CDR1 MNHEY and CDR2 SVGAGI. This CDR3 reads CASSNPGTGDQPQHF. The CDR3 region has the DNA TGTGCCAGCAGTAATCCCGGGACAGGGGATCAGCCCCAGCATTTT.

The chain employs TRBV9 and TRBJ2-1; tentative D call: TRBD2 (5 bases). The length of the CDR3 is 15 residues. V was shortened by 0 bases and J by 6 bases, with 13 bases between the two germline ends. The germline CDR1 and CDR2 sequences are SGDLS and YYNGEE. The CDR3 reads CASSVDKLDLNEQFF. CDR3 nucleotide sequence: TGTGCCAGCAGCGTAGACAAACTAGACCTCAATGAGCAGTTCTTC.

The genes are TRBV7-7 and TRBJ2-7, with 8 bases fitting TRBD1. The CDR3 runs 19 residues. Germline assignment: CDR1 SSHAT and CDR2 FNYEAQ (reference sequence). In DNA form, the CDR3 reads TGTGTTCATCCCAGGGACAGGCTATCCCATACCCTACCGAACTACGAGCAGTACGTC. Its protein is CVHPRDRLSHTLPNYEQYV.

In its sample, this clone was seen once. The V and J genes are TRBV14 and TRBJ2-1; 8 bases line up with TRBD2. The germline V gene encodes CDR1 SGHDN and CDR2 FVKESK. With V trimmed by 1 base and J by 10 bases, 6 bases remained unmatched. This CDR3 has 14 residues. The chain's CDR3 is CASSQVPSGREQFF. The CDR3 bases are TGTGCCAGCAGCCAAGTCCCCAGCGGGAGAGAGCAGTTCTTC.

The chain is built from TRBV15 and TRBJ2-2, with TRBD2 as a possible D gene (7 bases). CDR3 length: 15 amino acids. Trimming left V 5 bases short and J 3 bases short, with 13 bases between. From germline, CDR1 is LNHNV and CDR2 YYDKDF (reference sequence). Here the CDR3 reads CATSLGGPHTGELFF. CDR3 in DNA: TGTGCCACCAGCCTCGGGGGGCCTCACACCGGGGAGCTGTTTTTT.

The CDR3 sequence: CASSRDSGEQFF. CDR3 DNA sequence: TGTGCCAGCTCAAGGGACAGCGGTGAGCAGTTCTTC. This chain uses TRBV18 with TRBJ2-1; 7 positions agree with TRBD1. The length of the CDR3 is 12 residues. The V segment lost 5 bases and the J segment 9 bases; nucleotides outside the gene matches: 4. In germline, CDR1 is KGHSH, CDR2 LQKENI.

The genes are TRBV18 and TRBJ1-2; weak D call: TRBD1 (5 bases). The germline V gene has CDR1 KGHSH and CDR2 LQKENI. Trimming left V 5 bases short and J 8 bases short, with 18 bases between. The CDR3 has 14 residues. The CDR3 reads CASSALGGAGGYTF. The CDR3 coding sequence is TGTGCCAGCTCAGCCCTTGGAGGGGCAGGAGGCTACACCTTC.

Only a few counts were recorded for this clone. The V and J genes are TRBV10-1 and TRBJ2-7; weak D call: TRBD2 (5 bases). V lost 8 bases and J 3 bases, leaving 20 bases between the germline ends. This CDR3 has 15 residues. Germline V lookup: CDR1 WNHNN, CDR2 SYGVQD (reference sequence). Here the CDR3 DNA reads TGCGCCAGCGCTTCTCTGGGCGGGCGAAGCTACGAGCAGTACTTC. Residues: CASASLGGRSYEQYF.

This clone was seen a handful of times. The rearrangement uses TRBV18 and TRBJ2-3, with TRBD2 matching over 7 bases. The CDR3 covers 14 residues. Germline V gene sequence: CDR1 KGHSH, CDR2 LQKENI. Germline trimming cut 2 bases from V and 6 bases from J; bases unmatched to any gene: 5. CDR3: CASSPYNSGDTQYF. DNA for the CDR3: TGTGCCAGCTCACCATATAATAGCGGGGATACGCAGTATTTT.

This chain joins TRBV27 and TRBJ1-2, with 9 positions matching TRBD1. The CDR3 covers 15 residues. Germline V CDR1 and CDR2: MNHEY, SMNVEV (reference sequence). V lost 5 bases and J lost 8; bases outside the gene matches: 12. The CDR3 region has the DNA TGTGCCAGCAGTGCATACGGACAGGGGCAGAGGGGCTACACCTTC. Translation: CASSAYGQGQRGYTF.

J is TRBJ1-6 and V is TRBV23-1; 7 nucleotides align to TRBD1. TRBV23-1 is labeled an ORF, and its function is uncertain. The CDR3 totals 15 residues. V gave up 7 bases and J gave up 5 bases; unmatched junction bases: 8. The CDR3 loop reads CASTPTGSDNSPLHF. DNA of the CDR3: TGCGCCAGCACCCCGACAGGGTCCGATAATTCACCCCTCCACTTT.

The V and J genes are TRBV7-9 and TRBJ2-7; 11 positions match TRBD1. The CDR3 sequence is 15 residues long. Germline CDR1 and CDR2: SEHNR and FQNEAQ (reference sequence). Germline trimming cut 5 bases from V and 2 bases from J; bases unmatched to any gene: 5. CDR3 sequence (DNA): TGTGCCAGCAGCCAGGGACAGGGGGTGCCCTACGAGCAGTACGTC. Protein: CASSQGQGVPYEQYV.

V and J are TRBV21-1 and TRBJ1-2. TRBV21-1 corresponds to a pseudogene. The CDR3 extends over 13 amino acids. The CDR3 region is CASSKETVYGYTF. The CDR3 DNA is TGTGCCAGCAGCAAAGAAACGGTGTATGGCTACACCTTC.

The gene calls are TRBV19 and TRBJ1-1, with 10 nucleotides matching TRBD1. The V and J ends lost 1 base and 6 bases, in that order; junction bases with no gene match: 5. The CDR3 extends over 15 amino acids. The germline CDR1 and CDR2 sequences are LNHDA and SQIVND (reference sequence). The CDR3, as DNA: TGTGCCAGTAGTATAGGCTGGGGGACAGGGGCTGAAGCTTTCTTT. As protein: CASSIGWGTGAEAFF.

This chain connects TRBV20-1 to TRBJ2-3; D not certain. V lost 4 bases and J lost 6, with 8 bases in between. The CDR3 is made up of 11 amino acids. CDR1 and CDR2 from the germline V gene are DFQATT and SNEGSKA (reference sequence). CDR3 bases: TGCAGTGCTATACTCGGGGATACGCAGTATTTT. This translates into CSAILGDTQYF.

The chain carries TRBV10-1 and TRBJ2-1; D gene uncertain. The CDR3 extends over 13 amino acids. The germline CDR1 and CDR2 sequences are WNHNN and SYGVQD (reference sequence). The germline V and J ends were trimmed by 0 bases and 6 bases, with 6 bases remaining between them. The CDR3 reads CASSESGFNEQFF. The CDR3 nucleotides read TGCGCCAGCAGTGAGTCGGGCTTCAATGAGCAGTTCTTC.

The rearrangement joins TRBV28 to TRBJ2-7, with 7 bases lining up with TRBD1. Looked up from germline, CDR1 is MDHEN and CDR2 is SYDVKM. The CDR3 has 14 amino acids. The V segment lost 6 bases and the J segment 5 bases; nucleotides outside the gene matches: 10. CDR3 amino acids: CASRSGTDRDEQYF. The CDR3 bases are TGTGCCAGCAGGTCCGGGACAGACCGAGACGAGCAGTACTTC.

This rearrangement joins TRBV3-1 (or the pseudogene TRBV3-2) to TRBJ2-5; 8 bases agree with TRBD1. The length of the CDR3 is 13 residues. CDR1 is LGHDT, CDR2 YNNKEL, per germline (reference sequence). Germline trimming cut 4 bases from V and 7 bases from J; bases unmatched to any gene: 5. CDR3 DNA sequence: TGTGCCAGCAGCCCGACAGGGGTTGCGACCCAGTACTTC. This gives the protein CASSPTGVATQYF.

The chain carries TRBV10-3 and TRBJ2-1; 7 nucleotides match TRBD2. V shed 3 bases and J 3 bases; nucleotides not matched to a gene: 14. The CDR3 has 18 amino acids. Looked up from germline, CDR1 is ENHRY and CDR2 is SYGVKD. DNA for the CDR3: TGTGCCATCAGTGACGCCACCGTCGGACTAGTATACTACAATGAGCAGTTCTTC. This gives the protein CAISDATVGLVYYNEQFF.

The chain has TRBV6-5 and TRBJ2-7; the D gene is possibly TRBD1 (6 bases). The V end lost 6 bases, the J end lost 2 bases, and 11 bases lay between the germline ends. The CDR3 extends over 13 amino acids. The germline CDR1 and CDR2 sequences are MNHEY and SVGAGI. CDR3 protein: CASSRGTAYEQYV. CDR3 bases: TGTGCCAGCAGCAGGGGTACGGCCTACGAGCAGTACGTC.

The genes are TRBV11-3 and TRBJ2-5; possibly TRBD2 for D (6 bases). The CDR3 has 13 residues. Germline CDR1 and CDR2: SGHNT and YENEEA. V was pared by 2 bases and J by 3 bases, with 7 bases between. The chain's CDR3 is CASSLREKETQYF. The CDR3 coding sequence is TGTGCCAGCAGCTTACGGGAGAAAGAGACCCAGTACTTC. Using reference TRBV11-3 and TRBJ2-5 for the parts outside the CDR3, the full variable domain is EAGVVQSPRYKIIEKKQPVAFWCNPISGHNTLYWYLQNLGQGPELLIRYENEEAVDDSQLPKDRFSAERLKGVDSTLKIQPAELGDSAVYLCASSLREKETQYFGPGTRLLVL.

The chain combines TRBV29-1 with TRBJ1-3; tentative D call: TRBD1 (5 bases). The V gene lost 8 bases and the J gene lost 0 bases, with 14 bases spanning the gap. The CDR3 is 14 residues long. CDR1 and CDR2 (germline): SQVTM, ANQGSEA. Here the CDR3 DNA reads TGCAGCACGACCAGACAGAACTCTGGAAACACCATATATTTT. Its protein product is CSTTRQNSGNTIYF.

V usage is TRBV27 and J usage is TRBJ1-1, with 12 bases matching TRBD1. V dropped 6 bases and J dropped 6; count of bases not matched to a gene: 5. Germline CDR1 and CDR2: MNHEY and SMNVEV (reference sequence). The CDR3 contains 14 residues. Here the CDR3 reads CASRPGQGAAEAFF. In DNA, the CDR3 is TGTGCCAGCAGGCCGGGACAGGGGGCAGCTGAAGCTTTCTTT.

The chain uses TRBV7-2 and TRBJ2-1; TRBD1 aligns across 7 bases. The CDR3 spans 11 residues. Looked up from germline, CDR1 is SGHTA and CDR2 is FQGNSA. Losses at the gene ends were 5 bases for V and 13 bases for J; bases not matched to a gene: 5. The CDR3 bases are TGTGCCAGCAGCACAACAGGGGCTCAGTTCTTC. This gives the protein CASSTTGAQFF.

The chain links TRBV7-3 to TRBJ2-3, with no clear D. CDR3 length: 13 residues. Trimming took 3 bases from V and 4 from J, leaving 8 bases between them. Germline CDR1 is SGHTA and CDR2 is FQGTGA. CDR3 nucleotide sequence: TGTGCCAGCAGCTTGTCCTATTCAGATACGCAGTATTTT. Protein: CASSLSYSDTQYF. Full variable domain (missing parts from reference TRBV7-3 and TRBJ2-3): GAGVSQTPSNKVTEKGKYVELRCDPISGHTALYWYRQSLGQGPEFLIYFQGTGAADDSGLPNDRFFAVRPEGSVSTLKIQRTERGDSAVYLCASSLSYSDTQYFGPGTRLTVL.